A selection of T cell receptor beta chains follows, all from one sample in a study of Graves' ophthalmopathy and Graves' hyperthyroidism. TCRdb analysed the multiplex PCR reads with MiXCR anew, one entry per CDR3 protein. This table holds about 620,000 distinct CDR3 sequences, over 20% found once. Sequencing was carried out using peripheral blood. These receptors were collected from a young woman with stable Graves' hyperthyroidism. Some clones in this sample may be carry-over from other donors' samples. Both conserved end residues are part of each CDR3. The order of the fields is D gene, V gene, clone size, J gene, CDR3 protein, CDR3 DNA. The D gene is left open where the match is weak. Clone size, where shown, is once, few, many, or a class for clones that have expanded.

NA	TRBV9	many	TRBJ2-2	CASSVEGSSNTGELFF	TGTGCCAGCAGCGTAGAAGGGTCATCGAACACCGGGGAGCTGTTTTTT
NA	TRBV19	NA	TRBJ1-1	CASSMSGLNTEAFF	TGTGCCAGTAGTATGAGTGGGCTGAACACTGAAGCTTTCTTT
NA	TRBV20-1	many	TRBJ2-7	CSARDSSTSSYEQYF	TGCAGTGCTAGAGATAGCTCGACCAGCTCCTACGAGCAGTACTTC
TRBD1	TRBV24-1	NA	TRBJ2-2	CATSDPGTGDTGELWF	TGTGCCACCAGTGATCCCGGGACAGGGGACACCGGGGAGCTGTGGTTT
NA	TRBV12-3/TRBV12-4	many	TRBJ1-2	CASSFGHEGGYTF	TGTGCCAGCAGTTTTGGGCACGAGGGTGGCTACACCTTC
NA	TRBV15	many	TRBJ1-2	CATSQGKGGYTF	TGTGCCACCAGCCAGGGAAAAGGTGGCTACACCTTC
NA	TRBV2	many	TRBJ2-7	CASSWNYEQYF	TGTGCCAGCAGTTGGAACTACGAGCAGTACTTC
NA	TRBV29-1	many	TRBJ2-7	CSAGGPQPYEQYF	TGCAGCGCTGGGGGACCACAGCCCTACGAGCAGTACTTC
TRBD1	TRBV12-3/TRBV12-4	NA	TRBJ2-5	CASSLVGRGSETQYF	TGTGCCAGCAGTTTAGTCGGCAGGGGGAGTGAGACCCAGTACTTC
NA	TRBV6-5	many	TRBJ2-7	CASSYGHRSYEQYF	TGTGCCAGCAGTTACGGCCACAGGAGTTACGAGCAGTACTTC
TRBD2	TRBV2	NA	TRBJ2-7	CASRGGTSGYYEQYF	TGTGCCAGCAGGGGCGGGACTAGCGGGTACTACGAGCAGTACTTC
NA	TRBV30	few	TRBJ1-3	CACSLGNTIYF	TGTGCCTGCTCTCTGGGAAACACCATATATTTT
TRBD2	TRBV20-1	few	TRBJ2-2	CSAWAGSGRNTGELFF	TGCAGTGCCTGGGCGGGTAGCGGGAGAAACACCGGGGAGCTGTTTTTT
TRBD2	TRBV27	few	TRBJ2-2	CASSSWLAGDTGELFF	TGTGCCAGCAGTTCTTGGCTCGCGGGGGACACCGGGGAGCTGTTTTTT
NA	TRBV7-9	few	TRBJ1-5	CASSPGAQANQPQHF	TGTGCCAGCAGCCCGGGCGCTCAGGCAAATCAGCCCCAGCATTTT
NA	TRBV19	NA	TRBJ1-1	CASMGMDSTEAFF	TGTGCCAGTATGGGCATGGACAGCACTGAAGCTTTCTTT
NA	TRBV19	NA	TRBJ2-2	CASSILTGYGTGELFF	TGTGCCAGTAGTATCTTGACAGGATACGGCACCGGGGAGCTGTTTTTT
NA	TRBV28	NA	TRBJ1-1	CASPGAGMNTEAFF	TGTGCCAGTCCAGGGGCGGGGATGAACACTGAAGCTTTCTTT
TRBD2	TRBV11-2	many	TRBJ2-7	CASSPVNEGGIIYEQYF	TGTGCCAGCAGCCCCGTCAACGAGGGAGGGATTATCTACGAGCAGTACTTC
NA	TRBV6-5	NA	TRBJ1-6	CASSTRGENSPLHF	TGTGCCAGCAGTACTAGGGGGGAAAATTCACCCCTCCACTTT
TRBD1	TRBV11-2	many	TRBJ1-2	CASSSGQGRYGYTF	TGTGCCAGCAGCTCGGGACAGGGGAGATATGGCTACACCTTC
NA	TRBV12-3/TRBV12-4	few	TRBJ1-5	CASSLQLNQPQHF	TGTGCCAGCAGCCTCCAACTCAATCAGCCCCAGCATTTT